This T cell receptor beta chain was sequenced in a study of OX40 agonist ivuxolimab in advanced cancers. The overall study: A diagnosis of hepatocellular carcinoma, melanoma, renal cell or head and neck cancer was present in dose-escalation patients.

This clone is deemed medium-sized. Trimming pared 4 bases from V and 7 bases from J, leaving 8 bases between. This CDR3 comprises 12 residues. Per the germline V gene, CDR1 is LGHNA and CDR2 is YNFKEQ. The repertoire was sequenced with immunoSEQ multiplex PCR; TCRdb's copy has only in-frame clones and lacks some. This table has several thousand clones, approximately 81% appearing once. The chain has TRBV4-2 and TRBJ2-1; D possibly corresponds to TRBD1 (5 bases). The clonotype originates from an adult with an advanced solid tumor such as melanoma, head and neck, liver or kidney cancer. The input for sequencing was CD4+ or CD8+ T cells sorted from blood, taken in a trial of the OX40 agonist ivuxolimab. This CDR3 is CASSLNRNEQFF. The CDR3 bases are TGTGCCAGCAGCCTAAACAGGAATGAGCAGTTCTTC.